This T cell receptor beta chain stems from a study of cytomegalovirus exposure and HLA in healthy donors. Findings and limits, study-wide: Reportedly, a later analysis found an Asian-associated ancestry cluster had fewer N-insertions than the approximately 640-donor mean. A classifier reportedly called cytomegalovirus status with high sensitivity and specificity.

As for this clone: Its antigen is not known.

PCR involved 60 Vbeta and 13 Jbeta primers. Generated by immunoSEQ multiplex PCR, the TCRdb table keeps only in-frame clones and is missing some. The table has approximately 140,000 clones, 65% to 90% seen once; the top ten hold 1% to 1.5%. The germline V gene encodes CDR1 MNHEY and CDR2 SVGAGI. CDR3 length: 11 amino acids. V lost 3 bases and J lost 7, with 4 bases in between. The rearrangement joins TRBV6-5 to TRBJ2-1; the D is unclear. Specimen: PBMCs. This clonotype was obtained from a girl aged 2-9 years in good health and CMV-seronegative. CDR3 protein: CASSYRNEQFF. The CDR3 DNA follows: TGTGCCAGCAGTTATAGAAATGAGCAGTTCTTC.